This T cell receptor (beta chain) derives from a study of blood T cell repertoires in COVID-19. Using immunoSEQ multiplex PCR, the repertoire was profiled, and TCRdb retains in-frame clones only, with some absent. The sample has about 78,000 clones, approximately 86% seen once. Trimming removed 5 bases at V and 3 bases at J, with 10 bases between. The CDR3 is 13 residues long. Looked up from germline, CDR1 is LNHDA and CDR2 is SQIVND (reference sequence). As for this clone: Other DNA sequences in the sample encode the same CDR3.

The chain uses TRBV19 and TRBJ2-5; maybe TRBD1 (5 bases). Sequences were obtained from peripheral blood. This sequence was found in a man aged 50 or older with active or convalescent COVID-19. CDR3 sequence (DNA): TGTGCCAGTAGTGACTCAGGGAAAGAGACCCAGTACTTC. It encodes CASSDSGKETQYF.